This T cell receptor beta chain was sequenced for a study of radiotherapy plus CTLA-4 blockade in lung cancer. Participants had chemo-refractory metastatic non-small-cell lung cancer and were treated with focal radiation plus ipilimumab CTLA-4 blockade. In the case of this clone: Other DNA sequences from this sample encode an identical CDR3 as well.

V shed 6 bases, J shed 7 bases, and the junction held 8 bases outside the gene matches. CDR3 size: 14 residues. The germline V gene encodes CDR1 MNHNS and CDR2 SASEGT. The assay was immunoSEQ multiplex PCR, and TCRdb's table has in-frame clones only and misses some. In the table there are about 120,000 clones, 85% to 90% of which are singletons. V and J are TRBV6-1 and TRBJ1-2; the match to TRBD1 covers 10 bases. This clonotype originated in a human donor with non-small cell lung cancer that progressed on radiotherapy plus ipilimumab. The sequencing used peripheral blood, collected from a patient treated with radiotherapy plus ipilimumab. CDR3 nucleotides: TGTGCCAGCAGCTGGGACAGGGGAGGAGGTGGCTACACCTTC. It is translated as CASSWDRGGGGYTF.